Following are 10 T cell receptor beta chains from one sample sequenced in a study of blood T cells in healthy people across ages. Together with a sample-barcoded 5' primer, a J-beta primer mix was included in a second PCR lasting about 7 to 11 cycles. Each CDR3 protein gets one entry after TCRdb re-called the 5' RACE reads with MiXCR. The sample records 1.6 million or so distinct CDR3 sequences, 30% to 35% being singletons. The sample comprised blood. The receptor source for this set is a woman aged 30 to 39 in good health.

This rearrangement joins TRBV7-6 to TRBJ2-3, with 7 bases aligning to TRBD2. This CDR3 is built from 19 residues. In germline, CDR1 is SGHVS, CDR2 FNYEAQ. The J segment lost 3 bases and the V segment lost 1 base, leaving 16 bases of the junction unmatched. The CDR3 region has the DNA TGTGCCAGCAGCTTAGAGCGATCTAGCGGAGCCAGCAGGACAGATACGCAGTATTTT. Translation: CASSLERSSGASRTDTQYF.

This clonotype was detected a few times. The gene calls are TRBV20-1 and TRBJ2-7; unclear D gene. V gave up 0 bases and J gave up 3 bases, with 15 bases separating them. The CDR3 has 15 residues. Germline loops: CDR1 DFQATT, CDR2 SNEGSKA (reference sequence). Written as DNA, the CDR3 is TGCAGTGCTAGAGACTGGCCTAAAGATGACTACGAGCAGTACTTC. It encodes CSARDWPKDDYEQYF.

This clonotype was found a few times. This chain connects TRBV20-1 to TRBJ1-6; D gene ambiguous. V was cut by 6 bases and J by 4 bases, with 7 bases left in between. Germline V gene data show CDR1 as DFQATT and CDR2 as SNEGSKA (reference sequence). This CDR3 has 12 residues. The CDR3 spells CSASGYNSPLHF. As DNA, the CDR3 is TGCAGTGCCAGCGGGTATAATTCACCCCTCCACTTT.

This clonotype was counted a few times. The rearrangement links TRBV20-1 to TRBJ1-2; D is possibly TRBD1 (6 bases). The CDR3 consists of 13 residues. Germline CDR1 reads DFQATT; CDR2 reads SNEGSKA (reference sequence). Trimming pared 3 bases from V and 4 bases from J, leaving 12 bases between. The CDR3 DNA reads as TGCAGTGCTAGTGGGGGCACTCTCTATGGCTACACCTTC. It encodes CSASGGTLYGYTF.

CDR3: CASTQQSSYGYTF. DNA for the CDR3: TGTGCCAGCACCCAGCAGTCGTCCTATGGCTACACCTTC. This sequence joins TRBV6-6 and TRBJ1-2; no clear D. This CDR3 region has 13 residues. Germline values: CDR1 MNHNY, CDR2 SVGAGI (reference sequence). The ends were cut back, 7 bases at V and 4 bases at J, with 13 bases in the middle.

The J gene is TRBJ2-3, the V gene TRBV7-6, with 11 positions matching TRBD2. V gave up 1 base and J gave up 5 bases; unmatched junction bases: 2. This CDR3 is built from 15 residues. Germline V gene lookup returns CDR1 SGHVS and CDR2 FNYEAQ. CDR3 DNA: TGTGCCAGCAGCTTAGTTACTAGCGGGAGAGATACGCAGTATTTT. Translated, it gives CASSLVTSGRDTQYF. The variable domain in full, completed from reference TRBV7-6 and TRBJ2-3, reads GAGVSQSPRYKVTKRGQDVALRCDPISGHVSLYWYRQALGQGPEFLTYFNYEAQQDKSGLPNDRFSAERPEGSISTLTIQRTEQRDSAMYRCASSLVTSGRDTQYFGPGTRLTVL.

V gene TRBV4-2 combines with J gene TRBJ2-6; D assignment may be TRBD1 or TRBD2 (5 bases each). This CDR3 spans 17 amino acids. CDR1 LGHNA and CDR2 YNFKEQ come from the germline V gene. The V and J ends lost 0 bases and 0 bases respectively, with 9 bases between them. CDR3 loop: CASSQDRGGSGANVLTF. The DNA of the CDR3 is TGTGCCAGCAGCCAAGATCGGGGCGGCTCTGGGGCCAACGTCCTGACTTTC.

This clonotype appeared many times. This chain links TRBV12-3 or TRBV12-4 with TRBJ2-7; D call uncertain. The CDR3 covers 13 residues. The V end lost 2 bases, the J end lost 2 bases, and 7 bases lay between the germline ends. CDR3 DNA sequence: TGTGCCAGCAGTTTAATGGGTCCCTACGAGCAGTACTTC. Its protein product is CASSLMGPYEQYF.

This clonotype occurred many times. The chain recombines TRBV29-1 with TRBJ2-7; TRBD1 matches at 10 bases. The CDR3 is made up of 14 amino acids. The ends lost 6 bases at V and 0 bases at J; junction bases unmatched: 5. The germline gives CDR1 SQVTM, CDR2 ANQGSEA. The CDR3 region is CSVSGTGDSYEQYF. The CDR3 nucleotides are TGCAGCGTCTCCGGGACAGGGGACTCCTACGAGCAGTACTTC.

The V and J genes are TRBV5-1 and TRBJ2-2, with 8 nucleotides matching TRBD2. From germline, CDR1 is SGHRS and CDR2 YFSETQ. J gave up 7 bases and V 1 base, and 6 bases lay outside the gene matches. The CDR3 is 15 amino acids. The CDR3 loop reads CASSLTGGPIGELFF. Here the CDR3 DNA reads TGCGCCAGCAGCTTGACGGGAGGGCCTATCGGGGAGCTGTTTTTT.